This T cell receptor (beta chain) is from a study of blood T cell repertoires in COVID-19. Participant-reported clinical history was the basis for cohort assignment. Recovery meant two consecutive negative NP/OP PCR tests, professional clearance, or resolved symptoms. This clone was seen only a few times. The CDR3 runs to 15 residues. Trimming shortened V by 2 bases and J by 3 bases, and 10 bases separated the two germline ends. Germline CDR1 and CDR2: SGHTA and FQGTGA. In the original analysis: Reference gene primer amplification gave estimated nucleated cell counts. Assay used: immunoSEQ multiplex PCR; TCRdb lists only in-frame clones, some missing. The D gene and trimming were derived from the DNA, and the V and J assignments and clone size from that table. Of about 190,000 clones in the sample, around 80% are singletons; the top ten hold around 16%.

This receptor was taken from a woman between 45 and 60 years old who had recovered from COVID-19. Sequencing input: PBMCs or T cells enriched from blood (not recorded which). V and J are TRBV7-3 and TRBJ2-2; TRBD2 is a possible D gene (6 bases). The CDR3 reads CASSLGSSDTGELFF. The CDR3 DNA is TGTGCCAGCAGCTTAGGGTCTAGCGACACCGGGGAGCTGTTTTTT. Complete variable domain (other parts from reference TRBV7-3 and TRBJ2-2): GAGVSQTPSNKVTEKGKYVELRCDPISGHTALYWYRQSLGQGPEFLIYFQGTGAADDSGLPNDRFFAVRPEGSVSTLKIQRTERGDSAVYLCASSLGSSDTGELFFGEGSRLTVL.